Below, 18 T cell receptor beta chains from the same sample are listed, as sequenced in a study of OX40 agonist ivuxolimab in advanced cancers. Data came from immunoSEQ multiplex PCR; TCRdb stores just in-frame clones and leaves some out. The profile shows more than 100,000 clones, roughly nine tenths of them singletons. The material was CD4+ or CD8+ T cells sorted from blood, obtained in a trial of the OX40 agonist ivuxolimab. These TCRs come from an adult with an advanced solid tumor such as melanoma, head and neck, liver or kidney cancer.

This clone was observed once. The chain employs TRBV2 and TRBJ1-1; 9 bases agree with TRBD1. Germline V gene sequence: CDR1 SNHLY, CDR2 FYNNEI. Trimming removed 7 bases from V and 1 base from J; junction bases left unmatched: 7. The CDR3 has 15 residues. CDR3 protein: CASTYGQGPNTEAFF. DNA of the CDR3: TGTGCCAGCACCTACGGACAGGGGCCGAACACTGAAGCTTTCTTT.

In nucleotides, the CDR3 is TGTGCCAGCAGCTTAAGGCGGGATATGGCCTACGAGCAGTACTTC. Amino acids: CASSLRRDMAYEQYF. V and J are TRBV11-2 and TRBJ2-5; D is possibly TRBD2 (6 bases). The J call is doubtful: the DNA matches TRBJ2-7 better. The CDR3 runs to 15 residues. CDR1 is SGHAT and CDR2 is FQNNGV in the germline V gene.

This clone was picked up a small number of times. V gene TRBV4-2 combines with J gene TRBJ2-1; TRBD2 aligns across 8 bases. The CDR3 consists of 17 residues. Germline V CDR1 and CDR2: LGHNA, YNFKEQ. Trimming took 2 bases from V and 7 from J; bases not matched to a gene: 13. In DNA, the CDR3 is TGTGCCAGCAGCCAACCCATAACTCCGACTAGCGTGAATGAGCAGTTCTTC. This translates into CASSQPITPTSVNEQFF.

This rearrangement joins TRBV19 to TRBJ1-2; TRBD1 might be the D (5 bases). This CDR3 contains 14 residues. The V end was cut by 7 bases, the J end by 6 bases, with 18 bases between. Germline loops: CDR1 LNHDA, CDR2 SQIVND (reference sequence). This chain's CDR3 is CASKLPGTQNGYTF. Written as DNA, the CDR3 is TGTGCCAGTAAATTACCGGGGACTCAAAATGGCTACACCTTC.

V usage is TRBV7-2 and J usage is TRBJ1-4; D is unresolved. The V gene's germline CDR1 is SGHTA and CDR2 FQGNSA. The CDR3 covers 16 residues. V shed 6 bases and J shed 0 bases, with 14 bases lying between them. CDR3 amino acids: CASSSSGSATNEKLFF. The CDR3 DNA sequence: TGTGCCAGCAGTTCCTCCGGGAGTGCAACTAATGAAAAACTGTTTTTT.

This chain uses TRBV2 with TRBJ2-3; unclear D gene. Germline CDR1 SNHLY, CDR2 FYNNEI. The CDR3 length is 15 residues. Trimming cost V 3 bases and J 0 bases, with 10 bases left between them. The CDR3 DNA sequence: TGTGCCAGCAGTGACTGGGCTGCTAGCACAGATACGCAGTATTTT. This gives the protein CASSDWAASTDTQYF. Full variable domain (missing parts from reference TRBV2 and TRBJ2-3): EPEVTQTPSHQVTQMGQEVILRCVPISNHLYFYWYRQILGQKVEFLVSFYNNEISEKSEIFDDQFSVERPDGSNFTLKIRSTKLEDSAMYFCASSDWAASTDTQYFGPGTRLTVL.

This chain joins TRBV28 and TRBJ1-1, with 8 nucleotides matching TRBD1. Losses at the gene ends were 5 bases for V and 8 bases for J; bases not matched to a gene: 10. The CDR3 spans 14 residues. CDR1 and CDR2 (germline): MDHEN, SYDVKM. This chain's CDR3 is CASSLLRDRLEAFF. As DNA, the CDR3 is TGTGCCAGCAGTCTCCTCCGGGACAGGCTCGAAGCTTTCTTT. Using reference TRBV28 and TRBJ1-1 for the parts outside the CDR3, the full variable domain is DVKVTQSSRYLVKRTGEKVFLECVQDMDHENMFWYRQDPGLGLRLIYFSYDVKMKEKGDIPEGYSVSREKKERFSLILESASTNQTSMYLCASSLLRDRLEAFFGQGTRLTVV.

This clone appeared a single time. The rearrangement links TRBV5-1 to TRBJ2-3; D gene ambiguous. CDR3 length equals 11 residues. Germline CDR1 reads SGHRS; CDR2 reads YFSETQ. V shed 3 bases and J shed 6 bases, with 5 bases lying between them. The CDR3 loop reads CASSSEDTQYF. Here the CDR3 DNA reads TGCGCCAGCAGCTCAGAGGATACGCAGTATTTT.

Written as DNA, the CDR3 is TGTGCCTGGAGTGTAGACACTGAAGCTTTCTTT. Amino acids: CAWSVDTEAFF. The V call is TRBV30, the J call TRBJ1-1; D not certain. V was shortened by 0 bases and J by 3 bases, with 2 bases between the two germline ends. Germline assignment: CDR1 GTSNPN and CDR2 SVGIG (reference sequence). The CDR3 totals 11 residues.

The chain employs TRBV7-3 and TRBJ2-5; D call uncertain. The V and J ends lost 4 bases and 5 bases respectively, with 11 bases between them. The length of the CDR3 is 13 residues. Per germline, CDR1 SGHTA and CDR2 FQGTGA. This CDR3 is CASSSRLGETQYF. CDR3 coding DNA: TGTGCCAGCAGCTCGCGCCTAGGCGAGACCCAGTACTTC.

This chain links TRBV28 with TRBJ1-3; possibly TRBD1 for D (6 bases). The CDR3 covers 14 residues. V gave up 5 bases and J gave up 4 bases, with 12 bases separating them. CDR1 MDHEN and CDR2 SYDVKM come from the germline V gene. The CDR3 coding sequence is TGTGCCAGCAGTCCACAGGGATCCGGAAACACCATATATTTT. Protein: CASSPQGSGNTIYF.

This clone was recorded once. The CDR3 region is CAWSTQGLAAPTDTQYF. CDR3 in DNA: TGTGCCTGGAGTACCCAGGGACTAGCAGCCCCCACAGATACGCAGTATTTT. The chain recombines TRBV30 with TRBJ2-3; 9 bases are shared with TRBD2. Germline CDR1 and CDR2: GTSNPN and SVGIG (reference sequence). This CDR3 spans 17 amino acids. V gave up 2 bases and J gave up 2 bases; unmatched junction bases: 11. Full variable domain (remainder filled in from reference TRBV30 and TRBJ2-3): SQTIHQWPATLVQPVGSPLSLECTVEGTSNPNLYWYRQAAGRGLQLLFYSVGIGQISSEVPQNLSASRPQDRQFILSSKKLLLSDSGFYLCAWSTQGLAAPTDTQYFGPGTRLTVL.

The chain joins TRBV30 to TRBJ2-2; TRBD2 aligns across 10 bases. With 3 bases clipped from V and 7 bases from J, the junction kept 2 bases outside the gene matches. CDR1 is GTSNPN and CDR2 is SVGIG in the germline V gene (reference sequence). The CDR3 totals 13 residues. CDR3 DNA sequence: TGTGCCTGGAGCCCTAGCGGGGGCGGGGAGCTGTTTTTT. Amino acid sequence: CAWSPSGGGELFF.

The chain has TRBV13 and TRBJ1-6; TRBD1 is a possible D gene (5 bases). Trimming stripped 6 bases from V and 0 bases from J, with 15 bases between. CDR3 length: 17 residues. Germline CDR1 and CDR2: PRHDT and FYEKMQ (reference sequence). CDR3 sequence (DNA): TGTGCCAGCAGACCTACATTGGGGGGCTCCTATAATTCACCCCTCCACTTT. Amino acids: CASRPTLGGSYNSPLHF. Variable domain in full (rest from reference TRBV13 and TRBJ1-6): AAGVIQSPRHLIKEKRETATLKCYPIPRHDTVYWYQQGPGQDPQFLISFYEKMQSDKGSIPDRFSAQQFSDYHSELNMSSLELGDSALYFCASRPTLGGSYNSPLHFGNGTRLTVT.

The genes are TRBV4-1 and TRBJ2-7; D is unclear. The V end lost 0 bases, the J end lost 2 bases, and 8 bases lay between the germline ends. This CDR3 is 14 amino acids long. Germline CDR1 reads MGHRA; CDR2 reads YSYEKL. CDR3 sequence (DNA): TGCGCCAGCAGCCAAGATCCCAGGACCTACGAGCAGTACTTC. This encodes CASSQDPRTYEQYF.

The V gene is TRBV6-5, the J gene TRBJ2-5; no firm D call. The J call is doubtful: the DNA matches TRBJ2-7 better. Germline V CDR1 and CDR2: MNHEY, SVGAGI. This CDR3 has 14 residues. CDR3 in amino acids: CASSYSPWAYEQYF. As DNA, the CDR3 is TGTGCCAGCAGTTACTCCCCTTGGGCGTACGAGCAGTACTTC.

The chain uses TRBV5-1 and TRBJ2-3; D is possibly TRBD1 (6 bases). Germline CDR1 is SGHRS and CDR2 is YFSETQ. V was clipped by 4 bases and J by 6 bases, with 12 bases between them. The CDR3 loop spans 13 amino acids. The CDR3 nucleotides are TGCGCCAGCAGCCAGGGGCAGGGGGATACGCAGTATTTT. Translation gives CASSQGQGDTQYF.

The chain recombines TRBV7-6 with TRBJ2-5; TRBD2 might be the D (6 bases). In germline, CDR1 is SGHVS, CDR2 FNYEAQ. The ends were cut back, 5 bases at V and 3 bases at J, with 10 bases in the middle. This CDR3 has 13 amino acids. CDR3 sequence reads: CASSPRTKETQYF. As DNA, the CDR3 is TGTGCCAGCAGCCCCCGGACTAAAGAGACCCAGTACTTC.